The rows below give T cell receptor beta chains drawn from one sample of a study of blood T cell repertoires in COVID-19. The repertoire was sequenced with immunoSEQ multiplex PCR; TCRdb's copy has only in-frame clones and lacks some. The repertoire has 250,000 to 350,000 clones, 85% to 90% of them found once; the top ten carry over 5.5%. Sequenced input: peripheral blood. These receptors were taken from a woman in her forties or fifties with COVID-19, enrolled during active disease. Both conserved end residues are part of each CDR3. D genes are given only for firm matches. The listing skips clone size in some rows; elsewhere it reads once, few, many or a size class.

TRBD1	NA	TRBJ1-2	TRBV5-1	TGCGCCAGCAGCTTGACAGGGGATAGCTATGGCTACACCTTC	CASSLTGDSYGYTF
NA	NA	TRBJ2-7	TRBV10-1	TGCGCCAGCAGTGAGTCTCCGGGACAGGGGCGGACTAGCGGAAAGAGGGCCTACGAGCAGTACTTC	CASSESPGQGRTSGKRAYEQYF
NA	NA	TRBJ1-1	TRBV5-4	TGTGCCAGCAGCTTGGATCGCAGGGCTACTGAAGCTTTCTTT	CASSLDRRATEAFF
TRBD1	NA	TRBJ2-1	TRBV7-3	TGTGCCAGCAGCTTAAATGGACGGGGACAGGGGTTCAATGAGCAGTTCTTC	CASSLNGRGQGFNEQFF
TRBD2	NA	TRBJ2-3	TRBV19	TGTGCCAGTACGGAATCCGCTCGGGGACCCAGACTAGCCCGTTTT	CASTESARGPRLARF
TRBD2	NA	TRBJ2-1	TRBV20-1	TGCAGTGCTAGTCGGCCTAGCGGGTTGGTCGATGAGCAGTTCTTC	CSASRPSGLVDEQFF
NA	NA	TRBJ2-7	TRBV7-2	TGTGCCAGCAGCTTTGGTAGCGGCTACGAGCAGTACTTC	CASSFGSGYEQYF
NA	NA	TRBJ2-5	TRBV7-2	TGTGCCAGCAGCTTAGGGCCGGGATACCAAGAGACCCAGTACTTC	CASSLGPGYQETQYF
TRBD2	once	TRBJ2-7	TRBV27	TGTGCCAGCAGCCAATTTGGGAATAGCGGGAGTAACGAGCAGTACTTC	CASSQFGNSGSNEQYF
NA	few	TRBJ1-6	TRBV6-5	TGTGCCAGCAATGTGAGGGGACGGGGGAATTCACCCCTCCACTTT	CASNVRGRGNSPLHF
NA	NA	TRBJ1-1	TRBV12-3/TRBV12-4	TGTGCCAGCAGTTTACAGGGGCTCACTGAAGCTTTCTTT	CASSLQGLTEAFF
NA	NA	TRBJ2-3	TRBV7-2	TGTGCCAGCAGCTCCGAGCGGGCGGCCGGGCAGTATTTT	CASSSERAAGQYF
TRBD1	NA	TRBJ1-3	TRBV19	TGTGCCAGTAGTATGGGACAGGGCAACACCATATATTTT	CASSMGQGNTIYF
NA	once	TRBJ1-2	TRBV5-1	TGCGCCAGCAGCTGGGGACACACACCGGGCGGCTACACCTTC	CASSWGHTPGGYTF
NA	NA	TRBJ2-7	TRBV5-1	TGCGCCAGCAGCCTACGGCCGGGGAAAGAGGACGAGCAGTACTTC	CASSLRPGKEDEQYF
NA	NA	TRBJ2-3	TRBV7-2	TGTGCCAGCAGCTTAGCGAGAAACACAGATACGCAGTATTTT	CASSLARNTDTQYF
TRBD1	NA	TRBJ2-2	TRBV7-2	TGTGCCAGCAGCTTGCGTCAGGGACAGGACACCGGGGAGCTGTTTTTT	CASSLRQGQDTGELFF
TRBD2	once	TRBJ2-3	TRBV5-4	TGTGCCAGCAGCACGGGACTAGCGGGAGGGACCGGGGATACGCAGTATTTT	CASSTGLAGGTGDTQYF
TRBD2	NA	TRBJ2-1	TRBV10-3	TGTGCCATCAGTGACCCAGCGGGAGTGTACAATGAGCAGTTCTTC	CAISDPAGVYNEQFF
TRBD1	NA	TRBJ2-3	TRBV7-2	TGTGCCAGCAGCTTCGGGACAGGGGGCGAAGATACGCAGTATTTT	CASSFGTGGEDTQYF
NA	NA	TRBJ2-3	TRBV19	TGTGCCAGTAAAGTCACCGTAGCGGCAGATACGCAGTATTTT	CASKVTVAADTQYF
NA	NA	TRBJ1-3	TRBV19	TGTGCCAGTAGTATTATACAGGGCCCTGGAAACACCATATATTTT	CASSIIQGPGNTIYF
NA	NA	TRBJ2-7	TRBV30	TGTGCCTGGAGTAGGAGCTCCTACGAGCAGTACTTC	CAWSRSSYEQYF
TRBD1	NA	TRBJ2-1	TRBV5-1	TGCGCCAGCACTACAGGGGCCCAATCCTACAATGAGCAGTTCTTC	CASTTGAQSYNEQFF
NA	NA	TRBJ2-2	TRBV5-1	TGCGCCAGCAGCTTGGCAGATACCGGGGAGCTGTTTTTT	CASSLADTGELFF
TRBD1	once	TRBJ1-2	TRBV5-4	TGTGCCAGCTCGCCGGGACAGCTACCCTATGGCTACACCTTC	CASSPGQLPYGYTF
NA	few	TRBJ2-7	TRBV6-1	TGTGCCAGCAGTGAAGGGGCAGGGCCCTCGTACGAGCAGTACTTC	CASSEGAGPSYEQYF